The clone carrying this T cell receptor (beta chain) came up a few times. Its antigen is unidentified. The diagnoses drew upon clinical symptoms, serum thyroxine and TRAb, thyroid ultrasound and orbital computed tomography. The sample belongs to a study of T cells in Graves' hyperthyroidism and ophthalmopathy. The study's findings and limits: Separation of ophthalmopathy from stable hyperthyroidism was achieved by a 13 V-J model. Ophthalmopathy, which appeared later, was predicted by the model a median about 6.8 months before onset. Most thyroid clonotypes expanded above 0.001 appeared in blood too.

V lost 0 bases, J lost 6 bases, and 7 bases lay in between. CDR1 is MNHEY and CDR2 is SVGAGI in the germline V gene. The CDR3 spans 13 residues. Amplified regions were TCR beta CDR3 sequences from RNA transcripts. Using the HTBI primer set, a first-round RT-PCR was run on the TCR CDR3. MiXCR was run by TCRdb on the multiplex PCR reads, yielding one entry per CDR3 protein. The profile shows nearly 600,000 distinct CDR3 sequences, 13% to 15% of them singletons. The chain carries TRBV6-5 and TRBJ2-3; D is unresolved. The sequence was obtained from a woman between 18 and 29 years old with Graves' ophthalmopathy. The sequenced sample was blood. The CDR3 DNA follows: TGTGCCAGCAGTTACTCGATGCGGGATACGCAGTATTTT. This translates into CASSYSMRDTQYF.